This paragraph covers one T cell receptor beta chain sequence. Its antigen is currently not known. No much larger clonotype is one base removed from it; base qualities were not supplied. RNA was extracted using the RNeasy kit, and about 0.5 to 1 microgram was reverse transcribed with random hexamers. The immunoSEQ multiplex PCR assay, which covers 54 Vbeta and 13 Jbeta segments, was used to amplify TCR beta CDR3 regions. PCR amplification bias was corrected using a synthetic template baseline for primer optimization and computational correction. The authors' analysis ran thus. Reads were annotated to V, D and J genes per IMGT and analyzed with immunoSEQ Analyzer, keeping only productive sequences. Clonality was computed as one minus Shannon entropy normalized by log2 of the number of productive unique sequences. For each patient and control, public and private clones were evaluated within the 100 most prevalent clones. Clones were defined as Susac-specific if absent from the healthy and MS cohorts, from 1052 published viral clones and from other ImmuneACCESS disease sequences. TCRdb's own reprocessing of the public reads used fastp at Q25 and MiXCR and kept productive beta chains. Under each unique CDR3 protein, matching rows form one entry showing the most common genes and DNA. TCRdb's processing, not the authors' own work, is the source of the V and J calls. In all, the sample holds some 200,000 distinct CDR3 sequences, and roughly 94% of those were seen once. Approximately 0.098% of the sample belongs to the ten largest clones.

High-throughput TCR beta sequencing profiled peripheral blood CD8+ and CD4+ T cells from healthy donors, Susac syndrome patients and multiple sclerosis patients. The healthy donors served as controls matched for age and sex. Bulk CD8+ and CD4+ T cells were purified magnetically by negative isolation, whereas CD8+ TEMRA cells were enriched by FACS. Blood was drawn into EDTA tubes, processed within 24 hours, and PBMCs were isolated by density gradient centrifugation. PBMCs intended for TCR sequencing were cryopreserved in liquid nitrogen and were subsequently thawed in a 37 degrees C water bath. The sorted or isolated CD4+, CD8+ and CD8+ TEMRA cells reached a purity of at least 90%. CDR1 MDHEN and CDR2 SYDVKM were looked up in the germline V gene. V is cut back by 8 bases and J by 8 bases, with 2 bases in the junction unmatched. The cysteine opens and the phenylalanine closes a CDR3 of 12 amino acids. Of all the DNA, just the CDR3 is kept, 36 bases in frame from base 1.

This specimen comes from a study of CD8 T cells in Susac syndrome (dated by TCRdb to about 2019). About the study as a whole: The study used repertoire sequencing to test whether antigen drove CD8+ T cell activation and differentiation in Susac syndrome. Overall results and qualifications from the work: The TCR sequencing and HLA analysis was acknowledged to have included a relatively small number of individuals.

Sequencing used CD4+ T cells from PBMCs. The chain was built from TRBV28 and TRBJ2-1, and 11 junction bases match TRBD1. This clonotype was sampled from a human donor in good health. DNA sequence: TGTGCCAGCCGGACAGGGGGCTATGAGCAGTTCTTC. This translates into CASRTGGYEQFF.